A single sample is the source of the 26 T cell receptor beta chains below, sequenced in a study of T-cell memory formation after mild COVID-19. TCRdb analysed the 5' RACE reads with MiXCR anew, one entry per CDR3 protein. The data show around 180,000 distinct CDR3 sequences, approximately 17% seen once. The sample consisted of PBMCs or a T cell subset sorted from them (not recorded which). The receptors stem from a man aged 18 to 30 who had mild COVID-19 (a few samples of this study predate the infection). Cell type and time point are not known.

This clonotype was observed a few times. The chain uses TRBV20-1 and TRBJ2-5, with TRBD1 identical over 7 bases. V was clipped by 1 base and J by 5 bases; unmatched bases: 7. The CDR3 contains 14 residues. Per germline, CDR1 DFQATT and CDR2 SNEGSKA (reference sequence). The CDR3 spells CSARGRGRVETQYF. DNA for the CDR3: TGCAGTGCTAGAGGCAGGGGGAGAGTGGAGACCCAGTACTTC.

A few counts support this clonotype. This sequence joins TRBV3-1 and TRBJ2-2, with 14 bases lining up with TRBD2. The CDR3 contains 19 residues. In germline, CDR1 is LGHDT, CDR2 YNNKEL (reference sequence). The junction had 13 bases not matched to a gene; V was cut back by 4 bases and J by 6 bases. CDR3 in amino acids: CASSRGLAGATGIAGELFF. For the CDR3, the DNA is TGTGCCAGCAGCCGGGGACTAGCGGGGGCGACGGGGATCGCCGGGGAGCTGTTTTTT.

The chain combines TRBV5-6 with TRBJ2-7, with 8 bases aligning to TRBD1. The CDR3 has 15 residues. Germline V CDR1 and CDR2: SGHDT, YYEEEE. J lost 5 bases, V lost 5 bases, and 12 bases had no gene match. CDR3 DNA: TGTGCCAGCAGTCGCCGGGACAGGAGATGGAACGAGCAGTACTTC. Its protein product is CASSRRDRRWNEQYF.

In its sample, this clonotype was seen a few times. The rearrangement uses TRBV5-1 and TRBJ2-7, with 16 bases aligning to TRBD2. Germline V gene data show CDR1 as SGHRS and CDR2 as YFSETQ. V shed 4 bases, J shed 7 bases, and the junction held 5 bases outside the gene matches. The length of the CDR3 is 15 residues. The CDR3 DNA is TGCGCCAGCAGCCCGGCGGGACTAGCGGGGGGGGAGCAGTACGTC. It encodes CASSPAGLAGGEQYV.

The gene calls are TRBV5-1 and TRBJ2-2; 9 nucleotides match TRBD1. Germline lookup yields CDR1 SGHRS and CDR2 YFSETQ. J gave up 1 base and V 4 bases, and 5 bases lay outside the gene matches. The CDR3 covers 16 residues. The chain's CDR3 is CASSPGTGWNTGELFF. CDR3 sequence (DNA): TGCGCCAGCAGCCCGGGGACAGGGTGGAACACCGGGGAGCTGTTTTTT.

CDR3 sequence (DNA): TGCGCCAGCAGCTTGGGGACAGGGGCTGGTCAGCCCCAGCATTTT. Protein: CASSLGTGAGQPQHF. The chain has TRBV5-1 and TRBJ1-5; 9 nucleotides match TRBD1. The J segment lost 6 bases and the V segment lost 0 bases, leaving 4 bases of the junction unmatched. Germline loops: CDR1 SGHRS, CDR2 YFSETQ. The CDR3 has 15 residues. Looking up the rest from reference TRBV5-1 and TRBJ1-5 gives the full variable domain: KAGVTQTPRYLIKTRGQQVTLSCSPISGHRSVSWYQQTPGQGLQFLFEYFSETQRNKGNFPGRFSGRQFSNSRSEMNVSTLELGDSALYLCASSLGTGAGQPQHFGDGTRLSIL.

There are many counts of this clonotype. This chain joins TRBV5-1 and TRBJ2-5, with 8 nucleotides matching TRBD2. Unmatched junction bases numbered 7, after V lost 3 bases and J lost 3 bases. The CDR3 is 15 amino acids. Germline lookup yields CDR1 SGHRS and CDR2 YFSETQ. CDR3 nucleotide sequence: TGCGCCAGCAGCTCGGGGGGGACTCAGGAAGAGACCCAGTACTTC. Translating gives CASSSGGTQEETQYF.

In its sample, this clonotype was seen a few times. The chain couples TRBV6-6 to TRBJ1-1, with 8 bases that match TRBD1. Germline CDR1 and CDR2: MNHNY and SVGAGI (reference sequence). V lost 3 bases to trimming and J lost 11 bases; unmatched junction nucleotides: 14. The CDR3 is 15 amino acids. CDR3 residues: CASSYPGQGIVVAFF. CDR3 DNA sequence: TGTGCCAGCAGTTATCCAGGACAGGGCATCGTCGTGGCTTTCTTT.

In this sample, this clonotype turned up a few times. The chain couples TRBV18 to TRBJ2-5, with a possible D match to TRBD2 (5 bases). Per the germline V gene, CDR1 is KGHSH and CDR2 is LQKENI. The length of the CDR3 is 14 residues. Trimming removed 2 bases at V and 3 bases at J, with 10 bases between. DNA for the CDR3: TGTGCCAGCTCACCATTTACCGGGAAAGAGACCCAGTACTTC. The encoded protein is CASSPFTGKETQYF.

This clonotype was observed a handful of times. The chain recombines TRBV10-3 with TRBJ2-1; perhaps TRBD2 as D (5 bases). The CDR3 loop spans 13 amino acids. The germline V and J ends were trimmed by 11 bases and 5 bases, with 16 bases remaining between them. CDR1 and CDR2 (germline): ENHRY, SYGVKD. The CDR3 DNA follows: TGTGCCTCCGGGCCTAGCAACGACAATGAGCAGTTCTTC. Translation gives CASGPSNDNEQFF.

Note on this clonotype: One end of the junction fails to match germline, which may point to a read error. The rearrangement uses TRBV30 and TRBJ1-1; D may be TRBD1 (5 bases). CDR3 length: 12 amino acids. Germline values: CDR1 GTSNPN, CDR2 SVGIG (reference sequence). The CDR3, as DNA: TGTGCCTGGAGCCGGGGGTGGACTGATGCTTTCTTT. This translates into CAWSRGWTDAFF.

This clonotype was recorded a few times. This chain links TRBV5-1 with TRBJ2-2; 7 bases map to TRBD1. The CDR3 is made up of 15 amino acids. Germline CDR1 is SGHRS and CDR2 is YFSETQ. The junction had 8 bases not matched to a gene; V was cut back by 3 bases and J by 6 bases. The DNA for the CDR3 is TGCGCCAGCAGCTGGGGGACAGTTAACGCCGGGGAGCTGTTTTTT. Translation gives CASSWGTVNAGELFF.

This clonotype came up a few times. This chain joins TRBV5-6 and TRBJ1-6; D ambiguous. V lost 1 base and J lost 10, with 12 bases in between. The CDR3 has 14 amino acids. Looked up from germline, CDR1 is SGHDT and CDR2 is YYEEEE. CDR3 amino acids: CASSLYSSQSPLHF. The CDR3 DNA sequence: TGTGCCAGCAGCTTGTATAGTTCCCAATCACCCCTCCACTTT.

The chain has TRBV4-2 and TRBJ2-7; TRBD1 matches at 7 bases. Per the germline V gene, CDR1 is LGHNA and CDR2 is YNFKEQ. The trim removed 1 base at V and 0 bases at J, leaving 9 bases unmatched. The CDR3 runs to 17 residues. The CDR3, as DNA: TGTGCCAGCAGCCAAGCCCAAGGGGGCTGGAGCTCCTACGAGCAGTACTTC. It yields the protein CASSQAQGGWSSYEQYF.

This clonotype was seen a few times. This chain's CDR3 is CSVGSGSGAQYF. The CDR3 coding sequence is TGCAGCGTTGGGAGCGGTTCCGGGGCCCAGTACTTC. This chain uses TRBV29-1 with TRBJ2-5, with D maybe TRBD2 (5 bases). V was pared by 4 bases and J by 9 bases, with 15 bases between. The CDR3 contains 12 residues. The germline gives CDR1 SQVTM, CDR2 ANQGSEA.

This clonotype occurred a few times. V and J are TRBV5-1 and TRBJ1-2; 9 bases fit TRBD1. The CDR3 is 15 amino acids. Per the germline V gene, CDR1 is SGHRS and CDR2 is YFSETQ. The J segment lost 0 bases and the V segment lost 2 bases, leaving 2 bases of the junction unmatched. CDR3 sequence (DNA): TGCGCCAGCAGCTTACAGGGGGCGGCTAACTATGGCTACACCTTC. Translated: CASSLQGAANYGYTF. The full variable domain, its missing parts supplied by reference TRBV5-1 and TRBJ1-2, is KAGVTQTPRYLIKTRGQQVTLSCSPISGHRSVSWYQQTPGQGLQFLFEYFSETQRNKGNFPGRFSGRQFSNSRSEMNVSTLELGDSALYLCASSLQGAANYGYTFGSGTRLTVV.

This clonotype was seen a handful of times. This chain uses TRBV20-1 with TRBJ2-5; tentatively, D is TRBD2 (6 bases). This CDR3 spans 11 amino acids. Trimming stripped 7 bases from V and 5 bases from J, with 11 bases between. CDR1 is DFQATT and CDR2 is SNEGSKA in the germline V gene (reference sequence). CDR3 coding DNA: TGCAGTGGGGTGGAGGGGGAGACCCAGTACTTC. It codes for CSGVEGETQYF.

This clonotype has a handful of counts. The gene calls are TRBV20-1 and TRBJ2-5; 10 bases agree with TRBD1. This CDR3 has 14 amino acids. J gave up 5 bases and V 3 bases, and 6 bases lay outside the gene matches. Germline lookup yields CDR1 DFQATT and CDR2 SNEGSKA (reference sequence). CDR3 sequence: CSASAGTGVETQYF. The DNA for the CDR3 is TGCAGTGCTAGCGCCGGGACAGGGGTGGAGACCCAGTACTTC.

This chain uses TRBV7-9 with TRBJ1-6, with TRBD1 identical over 8 bases. The CDR3 totals 16 residues. Trimming cost V 1 base and J 13 bases; bases outside gene matches: 12. Germline V gene lookup returns CDR1 SEHNR and CDR2 FQNEAQ (reference sequence). CDR3 DNA sequence: TGTGCCAGCAGCTTAGAAAAAGGACAGGGTGGAGCTCCCCTCCACTTT. Translation gives CASSLEKGQGGAPLHF.

CDR3 DNA sequence: TGTGCCAGCAGCCCCCGGGGGGGACGGGAGCAGTTCTTC. Translating it yields CASSPRGGREQFF. V usage is TRBV12-3 or TRBV12-4 and J usage is TRBJ2-1; 8 nucleotides line up with TRBD2. CDR3 length equals 13 residues. Trimming removed 6 bases from V and 10 bases from J; junction bases left unmatched: 8.

The genes are TRBV30 and TRBJ2-1, with TRBD2 identical over 8 bases. The germline gives CDR1 GTSNPN, CDR2 SVGIG (reference sequence). This CDR3 comprises 13 residues. Trimming took 3 bases from V and 6 from J; bases not matched to a gene: 4. The CDR3 here is CAWSSGGVNEQFF. The CDR3 region has the DNA TGTGCCTGGAGCAGCGGGGGCGTCAATGAGCAGTTCTTC.

This clonotype was found many times. V gene TRBV7-2 combines with J gene TRBJ2-7; D gene unclear. The CDR3 length is 14 residues. V was pared by 3 bases and J by 0 bases, with 9 bases between. Germline V gives CDR1 SGHTA, CDR2 FQGNSA. CDR3 sequence: CASSFRVSSYEQYV. The CDR3 DNA is TGTGCCAGCAGCTTCCGCGTCAGCTCCTACGAGCAGTACGTC.

The V gene is TRBV18, the J gene TRBJ1-2; the D is unclear. V was pared by 2 bases and J by 6 bases, with 10 bases between. The germline gives CDR1 KGHSH, CDR2 LQKENI. CDR3 length: 13 residues. The CDR3 loop reads CASSPVQRDGYTF. As DNA, the CDR3 is TGTGCCAGCTCACCAGTTCAAAGGGATGGCTACACCTTC.

This clonotype was found many times. J is TRBJ2-7 and V is TRBV18; 10 bases agree with TRBD1. This CDR3 has 16 residues. Germline V gene sequence: CDR1 KGHSH, CDR2 LQKENI. After removal of 3 bases from V and 3 bases from J, the junction contained 8 bases not matched to a gene. The DNA for the CDR3 is TGTGCCAGCTCACCCCCTGGGACAGGGGCCCTCTACGAGCAGTACTTC. Translating it yields CASSPPGTGALYEQYF.

The chain recombines TRBV5-1 with TRBJ1-1; unclear D gene. Trimming took 0 bases from V and 4 from J, leaving 10 bases between them. Germline lookup yields CDR1 SGHRS and CDR2 YFSETQ. CDR3 length: 14 amino acids. In nucleotides, the CDR3 is TGCGCCAGCAGCTTGGTAGGGTCCGGCACTGAAGCTTTCTTT. This codes for CASSLVGSGTEAFF.

CDR3 sequence reads: CASTRTAQETQYF. As DNA, the CDR3 is TGTGCCAGCACTAGGACTGCGCAAGAGACCCAGTACTTC. J is TRBJ2-5 and V is TRBV12-3 or TRBV12-4; possible D gene TRBD2, 5 bases. V shed 7 bases and J shed 2 bases, with 11 bases lying between them. This CDR3 comprises 13 residues.